The clone carrying this T cell receptor (beta chain) has only a few counts. The antigen remains undetermined. The sample is drawn from a study of CD8+CD57+ T cells in acquired aplastic anemia. Points from the study as a whole: There were roughly 30 CD8+ CDR3 sequences that occurred in both patients and controls.

Those patients picked for sequencing had displayed CD8+CD57+ cell expansion on flow cytometry. Genomic DNA acted as the template from which TCR beta VDJ combination and CDR3 sequence profiling were carried out. Each CDR3 protein is one row after TCRdb ran MiXCR on the reads. The sample yields about 150,000 distinct CDR3 sequences, more than 40% seen once. The sequence was obtained from a human donor with aplastic anemia. The sequenced sample consisted of sorted CD4+, CD8+, or CD8+CD57+ T cells (not recorded which) from PBMCs.

The CDR3, as DNA: TGTGCCAGCAGGGGGACAGACTACAATGAGCAGTTCTTC. Its translation: CASRGTDYNEQFF. The V gene is TRBV7-3, the J gene TRBJ2-1; TRBD1 aligns across 7 bases. Per germline, CDR1 SGHTA and CDR2 FQGTGA. The CDR3 sequence is 13 residues long. The J segment lost 3 bases and the V segment lost 6 bases, leaving 2 bases of the junction unmatched.